A selection of T cell receptor beta chains follows, all from one sample in a study of cytomegalovirus exposure and HLA in healthy donors. Assay used: immunoSEQ multiplex PCR; TCRdb lists only in-frame clones, some missing. The data show around 58,000 clones, with roughly 80% seen just once and approximately 4.8% held by the top ten. Source material: PBMCs. Receptors originate from a male donor in good health and CMV-seropositive. CDR3s include the opening cysteine and the closing phenylalanine or tryptophan. The order of the fields is CDR3 protein, CDR3 DNA, D gene, V gene, J gene, clone size. The D gene is left open where the match is weak. Clone size is shown for a subset of rows, as once, few, many or a class of expanded clone.

cdr3_aa: CASSGRTGLSYEQYF
cdr3_nt: TGCGCCAGCAGCGGAAGGACAGGGCTCTCCTACGAGCAGTACTTC
d_call: TRBD1
v_call: TRBV5-1
j_call: TRBJ2-7
clone_size: once

cdr3_aa: CASSVDRAVDTIYF
cdr3_nt: TGTGCCAGCAGCGTAGACAGGGCGGTTGACACCATATATTTT
d_call: .
v_call: TRBV9
j_call: TRBJ1-3
clone_size: .

cdr3_aa: CAGDSGMVGTEAFF
cdr3_nt: TGTGCCGGGGACTCTGGGATGGTAGGCACTGAAGCTTTCTTT
d_call: .
v_call: TRBV7-9
j_call: TRBJ1-1
clone_size: .

cdr3_aa: CASSLSYQETQYF
cdr3_nt: TGCGCCAGCAGCCTATCGTACCAAGAGACCCAGTACTTC
d_call: .
v_call: TRBV5-1
j_call: TRBJ2-5
clone_size: .

cdr3_aa: CASSVGEPGSSYEQYF
cdr3_nt: TGTGCCAGCAGCGTAGGTGAGCCAGGAAGCTCCTACGAGCAGTACTTC
d_call: .
v_call: TRBV9
j_call: TRBJ2-7
clone_size: few

cdr3_aa: CASSSLREGPDRGLRKLFF
cdr3_nt: TGTGCCAGCAGCTCCCTTCGGGAGGGCCCGGACAGGGGGCTCCGAAAACTGTTTTTT
d_call: TRBD1
v_call: TRBV11-2
j_call: TRBJ1-4
clone_size: .

cdr3_aa: CASSAWTGAGEKLFF
cdr3_nt: TGTGCCAGCAGCGCATGGACAGGGGCTGGAGAAAAACTGTTTTTT
d_call: TRBD1
v_call: TRBV7-9
j_call: TRBJ1-4
clone_size: .

cdr3_aa: CASSRAGGIVEDTQYF
cdr3_nt: TGCGCCAGCAGCCGAGCGGGGGGTATAGTAGAAGATACGCAGTATTTT
d_call: TRBD2
v_call: TRBV4-1
j_call: TRBJ2-3
clone_size: .

cdr3_aa: CASRTGPRDTIYF
cdr3_nt: TGCGCCAGCAGGACAGGGCCCCGGGACACCATATATTTT
d_call: TRBD1
v_call: TRBV5-1
j_call: TRBJ1-3
clone_size: .

cdr3_aa: CAIGDNSPLHF
cdr3_nt: TGTGCCATCGGGGATAATTCACCCCTCCACTTT
d_call: .
v_call: TRBV27
j_call: TRBJ1-6
clone_size: once

cdr3_aa: CASSLRPGWGAFF
cdr3_nt: TGTGCCAGCAGTCTTCGTCCGGGATGGGGAGCTTTCTTT
d_call: .
v_call: TRBV6-1
j_call: TRBJ1-1
clone_size: .

cdr3_aa: CAISGAEGPGQGPPDTQYF
cdr3_nt: TGTGCCATCAGTGGAGCGGAAGGACCGGGACAGGGTCCCCCAGATACGCAGTATTTT
d_call: TRBD1
v_call: TRBV10-3
j_call: TRBJ2-3
clone_size: .

cdr3_aa: CASSLGFGAYNEQFF
cdr3_nt: TGTGCCAGCAGCTTGGGCTTTGGGGCGTACAATGAGCAGTTCTTC
d_call: .
v_call: TRBV5-6
j_call: TRBJ2-1
clone_size: .

cdr3_aa: CASSPEGRLYGYTF
cdr3_nt: TGTGCCAGCAGTCCGGAGGGACGGCTCTATGGCTACACCTTC
d_call: .
v_call: TRBV27
j_call: TRBJ1-2
clone_size: once

cdr3_aa: CASSQDPAASRETQYF
cdr3_nt: TGTGCCAGCAGCCAAGATCCAGCGGCCAGTCGGGAGACCCAGTACTTC
d_call: .
v_call: TRBV4-2
j_call: TRBJ2-5
clone_size: .

cdr3_aa: CASSPYRQGGTEAFF
cdr3_nt: TGTGCCAGCAGCCCATATCGCCAAGGGGGCACTGAAGCTTTCTTT
d_call: .
v_call: TRBV11-2
j_call: TRBJ1-1
clone_size: .

cdr3_aa: CASSLAGAREQYF
cdr3_nt: TGTGCCAGCAGTTTAGCGGGGGCCCGCGAGCAGTACTTC
d_call: .
v_call: TRBV27
j_call: TRBJ2-7
clone_size: .

cdr3_aa: CASSYGLGQGAMGEQYF
cdr3_nt: TGCGCCAGCAGCTACGGACTAGGACAGGGGGCAATGGGGGAGCAGTACTTC
d_call: TRBD1
v_call: TRBV5-1
j_call: TRBJ2-7
clone_size: .

cdr3_aa: CASSLGLGGLTEAFF
cdr3_nt: TGTGCCAGCAGCTTAGGTCTAGGGGGCCTTACTGAAGCTTTCTTT
d_call: TRBD1
v_call: TRBV7-2
j_call: TRBJ1-1
clone_size: .

cdr3_aa: CASSLGSVSGANVLTF
cdr3_nt: TGCGCCAGCAGCTTGGGATCAGTCTCTGGGGCCAACGTCCTGACTTTC
d_call: .
v_call: TRBV5-1
j_call: TRBJ2-6
clone_size: .

cdr3_aa: CASSLRDSGDTQYF
cdr3_nt: TGTGCCAGCAGCTTGCGGGACTCCGGGGATACGCAGTATTTT
d_call: .
v_call: TRBV11-3
j_call: TRBJ2-3
clone_size: .

cdr3_aa: CASSFQTGSYEQYF
cdr3_nt: TGTGCCAGCAGCTTCCAGACAGGTTCCTACGAGCAGTACTTC
d_call: .
v_call: TRBV7-9
j_call: TRBJ2-7
clone_size: .

cdr3_aa: CASSGTGGTDTQYF
cdr3_nt: TGTGCCAGCAGCGGGACAGGGGGCACAGATACGCAGTATTTT
d_call: TRBD1
v_call: TRBV6-6
j_call: TRBJ2-3
clone_size: .

cdr3_aa: CSAGGTEAFF
cdr3_nt: TGCAGCGCCGGGGGGACTGAAGCTTTCTTT
d_call: .
v_call: TRBV29-1
j_call: TRBJ1-1
clone_size: once

cdr3_aa: CASSLAGVQGDTQYF
cdr3_nt: TGTGCCAGCAGCTTAGCAGGGGTTCAGGGAGATACGCAGTATTTT
d_call: .
v_call: TRBV7-8
j_call: TRBJ2-3
clone_size: .

cdr3_aa: CASTGLAGGPTQYF
cdr3_nt: TGTGCCAGCACGGGCCTAGCGGGGGGCCCTACGCAGTATTTT
d_call: TRBD2
v_call: TRBV6-5
j_call: TRBJ2-3
clone_size: .

cdr3_aa: CASSLFGGVLNEKLFF
cdr3_nt: TGCGCCAGCAGCCTCTTCGGTGGAGTCCTTAATGAAAAACTGTTTTTT
d_call: .
v_call: TRBV4-1
j_call: TRBJ1-4
clone_size: .

cdr3_aa: CAWTDGGGGKQPQHF
cdr3_nt: TGTGCCTGGACCGACGGCGGGGGAGGGAAGCAGCCCCAGCATTTT
d_call: .
v_call: TRBV30
j_call: TRBJ1-5
clone_size: .

cdr3_aa: CASSEYEGAGSYEQYF
cdr3_nt: TGTGCCAGCAGTGAATATGAGGGGGCGGGTTCCTACGAGCAGTACTTC
d_call: TRBD1
v_call: TRBV25-1
j_call: TRBJ2-7
clone_size: .

cdr3_aa: CASMTSGGFQETQYF
cdr3_nt: TGTGCCAGTATGACTAGCGGGGGATTCCAAGAGACCCAGTACTTC
d_call: TRBD2
v_call: TRBV2
j_call: TRBJ2-5
clone_size: once

cdr3_aa: CASSSSVSSRGGELFF
cdr3_nt: TGTGCCAGCAGCTCAAGTGTTAGCTCCCGAGGGGGGGAGCTGTTTTTT
d_call: .
v_call: TRBV5-6
j_call: TRBJ2-2
clone_size: .

cdr3_aa: CAWTAGESYNEQFF
cdr3_nt: TGTGCCTGGACAGCGGGGGAGAGCTACAATGAGCAGTTCTTC
d_call: TRBD2
v_call: TRBV30
j_call: TRBJ2-1
clone_size: .

cdr3_aa: CSSSPLLDEQYF
cdr3_nt: TGTTCCAGCAGTCCCCTTCTCGACGAGCAGTACTTC
d_call: .
v_call: TRBV7-9
j_call: TRBJ2-7
clone_size: .

cdr3_aa: CSVQSTQGYEQYF
cdr3_nt: TGCAGCGTTCAATCTACACAGGGTTACGAGCAGTACTTC
d_call: .
v_call: TRBV29-1
j_call: TRBJ2-7
clone_size: .

cdr3_aa: CASSLRASGAAWRDTQYF
cdr3_nt: TGTGCCAGCAGCTTGCGTGCTAGCGGGGCTGCGTGGAGAGATACGCAGTATTTT
d_call: TRBD2
v_call: TRBV5-8
j_call: TRBJ2-3
clone_size: .

cdr3_aa: CASRRQGTYEQYF
cdr3_nt: TGTGCCAGCAGAAGACAGGGAACCTACGAGCAGTACTTC
d_call: TRBD1
v_call: TRBV2
j_call: TRBJ2-7
clone_size: .

cdr3_aa: CASSNRGANEKLFF
cdr3_nt: TGTGCCAGCAGTAACAGGGGGGCAAATGAAAAACTGTTTTTT
d_call: TRBD1
v_call: TRBV27
j_call: TRBJ1-4
clone_size: .

cdr3_aa: CAIRSGTASYEQYF
cdr3_nt: TGTGCCATCAGGTCCGGGACAGCCTCCTACGAGCAGTACTTC
d_call: TRBD1
v_call: TRBV10-3
j_call: TRBJ2-7
clone_size: .

cdr3_aa: CASIAIGGSNQPQHF
cdr3_nt: TGTGCCAGTATCGCCATCGGAGGATCCAATCAGCCCCAGCATTTT
d_call: .
v_call: TRBV19
j_call: TRBJ1-5
clone_size: .

cdr3_aa: CASSGTGIFTEAFF
cdr3_nt: TGTGCCAGCAGCGGTACAGGGATTTTTACTGAAGCTTTCTTT
d_call: .
v_call: TRBV5-5
j_call: TRBJ1-1
clone_size: few

cdr3_aa: CASSLDPGQGGSPLHF
cdr3_nt: TGCGCCAGCAGCTTGGACCCGGGTCAGGGTGGCTCACCCCTCCACTTT
d_call: .
v_call: TRBV5-1
j_call: TRBJ1-6
clone_size: few

cdr3_aa: CASSPGTSGEETQYF
cdr3_nt: TGCGCCAGCAGTCCAGGGACTAGCGGGGAAGAGACCCAGTACTTC
d_call: TRBD2
v_call: TRBV5-1
j_call: TRBJ2-5
clone_size: once

cdr3_aa: CASSQEISVYEQYF
cdr3_nt: TGCGCCAGCAGCCAAGAGATTAGTGTCTACGAGCAGTACTTC
d_call: .
v_call: TRBV4-1
j_call: TRBJ2-7
clone_size: .

cdr3_aa: CASSLNSNYGYTF
cdr3_nt: TGTGCCAGCAGCTTAAACAGCAACTATGGCTACACCTTC
d_call: .
v_call: TRBV7-9
j_call: TRBJ1-2
clone_size: .

cdr3_aa: CASSPLGGGELFF
cdr3_nt: TGTGCCAGCAGCCCTTTAGGGGGCGGGGAGCTGTTTTTT
d_call: .
v_call: TRBV4-2
j_call: TRBJ2-2
clone_size: .

cdr3_aa: CASRTGTANTGELFF
cdr3_nt: TGTGCCAGCAGGACCGGGACAGCGAACACCGGGGAGCTGTTTTTT
d_call: TRBD1
v_call: TRBV5-4
j_call: TRBJ2-2
clone_size: .

cdr3_aa: CASSAGTGSYGYTF
cdr3_nt: TGTGCCAGCAGTGCCGGGACAGGGAGCTATGGCTACACCTTC
d_call: TRBD1
v_call: TRBV6-4
j_call: TRBJ1-2
clone_size: .

cdr3_aa: CASSLRGGELGNSPLHF
cdr3_nt: TGTGCCAGCAGCTTAAGGGGAGGGGAACTGGGTAATTCACCCCTCCACTTT
d_call: .
v_call: TRBV7-2
j_call: TRBJ1-6
clone_size: .

cdr3_aa: CASSPREGGQPQHF
cdr3_nt: TGTGCCAGCTCACCAAGGGAGGGCGGTCAGCCCCAGCATTTT
d_call: .
v_call: TRBV18
j_call: TRBJ1-5
clone_size: .

cdr3_aa: CASSYKGVGYGYTF
cdr3_nt: TGTGCCAGCAGTTACAAGGGGGTGGGCTATGGCTACACCTTC
d_call: .
v_call: TRBV6-5
j_call: TRBJ1-2
clone_size: few

cdr3_aa: CASSPDSGEQYF
cdr3_nt: TGTGCCAGCAGCCCGGACAGTGGCGAGCAGTACTTC
d_call: .
v_call: TRBV7-6
j_call: TRBJ2-7
clone_size: .

cdr3_aa: CASSLVGLANTDTQYF
cdr3_nt: TGTGCCAGCAGCTTAGTAGGGCTAGCGAACACAGATACGCAGTATTTT
d_call: .
v_call: TRBV11-2
j_call: TRBJ2-3
clone_size: .

cdr3_aa: CASSLGLSTASQGHYGYTF
cdr3_nt: TGTGCCAGCAGCTTAGGCCTCTCTACTGCCTCGCAGGGCCACTATGGCTACACCTTC
d_call: .
v_call: TRBV11-2
j_call: TRBJ1-2
clone_size: .

cdr3_aa: CASSFGQQLYGYTF
cdr3_nt: TGTGCCAGCAGCTTTGGACAGCAACTCTATGGCTACACCTTC
d_call: .
v_call: TRBV7-2
j_call: TRBJ1-2
clone_size: .

cdr3_aa: CASSQSTGTGYQPQHF
cdr3_nt: TGTGCCAGCAGCCAATCGACTGGGACAGGGTATCAGCCCCAGCATTTT
d_call: TRBD1
v_call: TRBV2
j_call: TRBJ1-5
clone_size: .

cdr3_aa: CASSTTEREGYTF
cdr3_nt: TGTGCCAGCAGTACCACGGAGAGGGAAGGCTACACCTTC
d_call: .
v_call: TRBV6-5
j_call: TRBJ1-2
clone_size: .

cdr3_aa: CASSSGWTASYEQYF
cdr3_nt: TGTGCCAGCAGTTCGGGATGGACGGCATCCTACGAGCAGTACTTC
d_call: .
v_call: TRBV28
j_call: TRBJ2-7
clone_size: .

cdr3_aa: CASSQDSIGGRDSPLHF
cdr3_nt: TGCGCCAGCAGCCAAGATAGTATCGGGGGAAGAGATTCACCCCTCCACTTT
d_call: .
v_call: TRBV4-3
j_call: TRBJ1-6
clone_size: once

cdr3_aa: CASSFGTGTTGELFF
cdr3_nt: TGTGCCAGCAGCTTCGGGACAGGGACCACCGGGGAGCTGTTTTTT
d_call: TRBD1
v_call: TRBV7-8
j_call: TRBJ2-2
clone_size: once